The rows below give T cell receptor beta chains drawn from one sample of a study of cytomegalovirus exposure and HLA in healthy donors. Produced via immunoSEQ multiplex PCR; TCRdb's table is partial and in-frame only. The top ten hold more than 0.55% of the sample, which has about 180,000 clones, roughly 85% seen once. Input material: PBMCs. These receptors came from a woman in her 40s in good health and CMV-seronegative. The CDR3 runs from the conserved cysteine through the conserved F or W. D genes are given only for firm matches.

v_call,j_call,d_call,cdr3_aa
TRBV10-1,TRBJ2-1,TRBD2,CASSFGGRRGGLEQFF
TRBV4-1,TRBJ1-2,NA,CASSQVRQALYGYTF
TRBV12-5,TRBJ2-3,TRBD2,CASGELAGAGTQYF
TRBV1,TRBJ2-1,NA,CTSSPLSGRDYNEQFF
TRBV30,TRBJ1-5,TRBD1,CAWSEDRGFGPNQPQHF
TRBV5-6,TRBJ2-7,NA,CASSRDGSSYEQYF
TRBV28,TRBJ2-7,TRBD1,CASNSPTGAYEQYF
TRBV27,TRBJ1-2,TRBD1,CASSLSTGGYGYTF
TRBV11-2,TRBJ2-7,TRBD2,CASSQGTSGGMTYEQYF
TRBV5-6,TRBJ2-5,TRBD2,CASSLAGKYQETQYF
TRBV6-1,TRBJ2-7,NA,CASSEDWSGAYEQYF
TRBV5-4,TRBJ1-1,NA,CASSFPTGQNTEAFF
TRBV5-6,TRBJ1-1,NA,CASRTSGVGGTEAFF
TRBV5-1,TRBJ2-5,NA,CASSLGMRVALNQETQYF
TRBV4-2,NA,NA,CASSQDLRFPHEQYF
TRBV5-1,TRBJ1-5,NA,CASSFVPINNQPQHF
TRBV15,TRBJ2-1,TRBD1,CATSKEARGSYNEQFF
TRBV7-3,TRBJ2-1,TRBD1,CASSSRTGRNEQFF
TRBV5-1,TRBJ2-3,TRBD2,CASSLGRERTDTQYF
TRBV28,TRBJ2-3,TRBD2,CASSFLAGTDTQYF
TRBV27,TRBJ1-2,NA,CASKSSYGYTF
TRBV7-3,TRBJ1-2,NA,CASSLTGGNYGYTF
TRBV6-5,TRBJ1-5,NA,CASSYSAGAGNQPQHF
TRBV5-6,TRBJ2-1,TRBD2,CASSWGGSSYNEQFF
TRBV19,TRBJ2-7,NA,CASSVNRVTEQYF
TRBV11-2,TRBJ2-6,TRBD1,CASSSGTGTGANVLTF
TRBV28,TRBJ2-1,NA,CASSLVSGSNEQFF
TRBV5-5,TRBJ2-2,TRBD1,CASSSFQDRGWTGELFF
TRBV27,TRBJ1-4,NA,CARTTAEPELNEKLFF
TRBV7-2,TRBJ2-1,TRBD2,CASGRESVNEQFF
TRBV28,TRBJ1-1,NA,CASSPWGTGGTEAFF
TRBV6-1,TRBJ2-3,TRBD2,CASSPREGPVHTQYF
TRBV18,TRBJ1-1,TRBD1,CASSRDRVNEAFF
TRBV5-1,TRBJ2-7,NA,CASSFGQGTYEQYF
TRBV7-3,TRBJ2-7,TRBD2,CASSLLAGGRYEQYF
TRBV6-1,TRBJ1-1,NA,CASNRVGSPNTEAFF
TRBV2,TRBJ1-1,NA,CASSPRWELSEAFF
TRBV28,TRBJ1-3,NA,CASTDSHSGNTIYF
TRBV7-9,TRBJ2-2,TRBD2,CASSHRAGDSSGNTGELFF
TRBV6-5,TRBJ2-7,NA,CASSYSRQLSYEQYF
TRBV19,TRBJ2-7,TRBD2,CASSILPMTSGSYEQYF
TRBV29-1,TRBJ2-4,NA,CSVEVGAGVAKNIQYF
TRBV30,TRBJ1-5,TRBD1,CAWGRAGGAGQPQHF
TRBV19,TRBJ2-5,NA,CASSRAGQETQYF
TRBV13,TRBJ2-5,TRBD1,CASSLARGQEEEETQYF
TRBV5-8,TRBJ1-6,NA,CASSWSSLTDYSPLHF
TRBV5-1,TRBJ2-7,TRBD2,CASSLTSGTSGVNYEQYF
TRBV7-6,TRBJ2-7,NA,CASSLVDSGGYEQYF
TRBV6-5,TRBJ1-4,TRBD1,CASSTDRVGEKLFF
TRBV18,TRBJ2-7,NA,CASSPPGEYEQYF
TRBV5-4,TRBJ2-7,TRBD2,CASRPWGGGDYEQYF
TRBV5-4,TRBJ2-1,TRBD2,CASGGLAGVGEQFF
TRBV7-3,TRBJ1-1,TRBD1,CASSLMTGGLVGNTEAFF
TRBV13,NA,NA,CASSLQVSYNEQFF
TRBV29-1,TRBJ2-5,NA,CSVQKRYQETQYF
TRBV14,TRBJ1-2,TRBD1,CASSQVRQGTGGYTF
TRBV28,TRBJ2-7,NA,CASSSGQFGSYEQYF
TRBV10-3,TRBJ1-1,TRBD1,CATTGDTEAFF
TRBV4-2,TRBJ2-1,NA,CASSHGYPGSYNEQFF
TRBV28,TRBJ2-2,NA,CASSSKREDVWGELFF